Presented here are 7 T cell receptor beta chains from one specimen sequenced in a study of blood T cells in healthy people across ages. PCR was performed a second time for about 7 to 12 cycles using a sample-barcoded 5' primer and a J-beta primer mix. TCRdb fed the 5' RACE reads into MiXCR, producing one record per CDR3 protein. Of 1.5 million to 2 million distinct CDR3 sequences in the sample, 28% were seen once. Material for sequencing was blood. These receptors were collected from a woman in her thirties in good health.

V and J are TRBV20-1 and TRBJ1-4; D call uncertain. The CDR3 runs to 13 residues. Trimming left V 2 bases short and J 3 bases short, with 7 bases between. CDR1 DFQATT and CDR2 SNEGSKA come from the germline V gene (reference sequence). CDR3 sequence reads: CSARSQANEKLFF. In DNA, the CDR3 is TGCAGTGCTAGATCCCAGGCTAATGAAAAACTGTTTTTT.

The gene calls are TRBV5-1 and TRBJ1-1; TRBD1 matches at 9 bases. This CDR3 is built from 16 residues. V dropped 2 bases and J dropped 4; count of bases not matched to a gene: 9. Looked up from germline, CDR1 is SGHRS and CDR2 is YFSETQ. CDR3 sequence reads: CASSFTGGASGTEAFF. The DNA for the CDR3 is TGCGCCAGCAGCTTTACAGGGGGCGCATCCGGCACTGAAGCTTTCTTT.

Many counts were recorded for this clonotype. The genes are TRBV5-1 and TRBJ1-5; no definite D call. CDR1 is SGHRS, CDR2 YFSETQ, per germline. This CDR3 comprises 16 residues. V was pared by 0 bases and J by 0 bases, with 10 bases between. CDR3 in amino acids: CASSLAPSDSNQPQHF. The CDR3 DNA sequence: TGCGCCAGCAGCTTGGCCCCCTCCGATAGCAATCAGCCCCAGCATTTT. The complete variable domain, with remaining parts taken from reference TRBV5-1 and TRBJ1-5, reads KAGVTQTPRYLIKTRGQQVTLSCSPISGHRSVSWYQQTPGQGLQFLFEYFSETQRNKGNFPGRFSGRQFSNSRSEMNVSTLELGDSALYLCASSLAPSDSNQPQHFGDGTRLSIL.

This clonotype came up a few times. V gene TRBV6-6 combines with J gene TRBJ2-3; TRBD1 aligns across 8 bases. Germline CDR1 is MNHNY and CDR2 is SVGAGI (reference sequence). With V trimmed by 5 bases and J by 4 bases, 5 bases remained unmatched. This CDR3 has 14 residues. CDR3 in amino acids: CASSASTGADTQYF. In nucleotides, the CDR3 is TGTGCCAGCAGTGCATCGACAGGGGCAGATACGCAGTATTTT.

CDR3 sequence (DNA): TGTGCCAGCAGCGTAGAAGGACTAGCCCACAAAAATGAGCAGTTCTTC. It yields the protein CASSVEGLAHKNEQFF. The rearrangement links TRBV9 to TRBJ2-1; 8 nucleotides line up with TRBD2. CDR1 is SGDLS, CDR2 YYNGEE, per germline. The CDR3 is 16 amino acids. The ends lost 0 bases at V and 7 bases at J; junction bases unmatched: 9.

Turning to this clonotype: The junction departs from the called germline gene at one end, perhaps through a read error. The CDR3 nucleotides are TGTGCCAGCGGCTTAGACGGGGACCAAGAGACCCAGTACTTC. This gives the protein CASGLDGDQETQYF. The rearrangement uses TRBV7-2 and TRBJ2-5, with D possibly being TRBD2 (5 bases). Looked up from germline, CDR1 is SGHTA and CDR2 is FQGNSA. The CDR3 totals 14 residues.

The chain recombines TRBV6-5 with TRBJ2-1; D ambiguous. The germline gives CDR1 MNHEY, CDR2 SVGAGI. The CDR3 runs to 13 residues. Trimming took 5 bases from V and 3 from J, leaving 8 bases between them. CDR3 in amino acids: CASSRTNYNEQFF. Written as DNA, the CDR3 is TGTGCCAGCAGTCGGACCAACTACAATGAGCAGTTCTTC.